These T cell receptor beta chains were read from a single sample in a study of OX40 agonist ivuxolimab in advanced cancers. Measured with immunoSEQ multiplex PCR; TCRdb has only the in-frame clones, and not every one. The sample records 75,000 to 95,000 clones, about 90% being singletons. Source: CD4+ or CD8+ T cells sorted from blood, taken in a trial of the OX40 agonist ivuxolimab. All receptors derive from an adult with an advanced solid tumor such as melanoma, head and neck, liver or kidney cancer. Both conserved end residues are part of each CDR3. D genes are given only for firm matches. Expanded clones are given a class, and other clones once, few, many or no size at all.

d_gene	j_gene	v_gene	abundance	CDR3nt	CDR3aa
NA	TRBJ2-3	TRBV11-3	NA	TGTGCCAGCAGCTTCACAGGTCGGGGAGATACGCAGTATTTT	CASSFTGRGDTQYF
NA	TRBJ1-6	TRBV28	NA	TGTGCCAGCAGCTCCTCAAGCTTTTTTAGGGGTTCACCCCTCCACTTT	CASSSSSFFRGSPLHF
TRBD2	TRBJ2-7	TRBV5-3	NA	TGTGCCAGAAGCTCCGAGGGCACTAGCGGGGGCTACGAGCAGTACTTC	CARSSEGTSGGYEQYF
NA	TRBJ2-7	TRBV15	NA	TGTGCCACCAGCAGAGATCCCGGGGCAGGGTACGAGCAGTACTTC	CATSRDPGAGYEQYF
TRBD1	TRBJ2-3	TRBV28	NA	TGTGCCAGCAGCCCTGGACAGGGAGATACGCAGTATTTT	CASSPGQGDTQYF
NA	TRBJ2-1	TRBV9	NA	TGTGCCAGCAGCGATCAAGCCCGGTTGAAGTTCTTC	CASSDQARLKFF
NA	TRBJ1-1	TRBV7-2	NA	TGTGCCAGCAGCTACCGGACGGGGAACACTGAAGCTTTCTTT	CASSYRTGNTEAFF
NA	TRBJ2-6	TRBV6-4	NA	TGTGCCACCCTCTCTGGGGCCAACGTCCTGACTTTC	CATLSGANVLTF
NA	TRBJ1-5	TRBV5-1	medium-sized	TGCGCCAGCAGCCAGGATAGCAATCAGCCCCAGCATTTT	CASSQDSNQPQHF
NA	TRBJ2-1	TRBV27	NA	TGTGCCAGCAGTTTAAGACCTGCCCCCTACAATGAGCAGTTCTTC	CASSLRPAPYNEQFF
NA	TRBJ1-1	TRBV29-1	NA	TGCAGCGTTGAAGATCTTAAGGAGGGCAGGGTGACTGAAGCTTTCTTT	CSVEDLKEGRVTEAFF
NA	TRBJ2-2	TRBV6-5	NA	TGTGCCAGCAGTTACCAGCCGGCGCAGAGCACCGGGGAGCTGTTTTTT	CASSYQPAQSTGELFF
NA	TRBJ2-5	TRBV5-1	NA	TGCGCCAGCAGCTTGGCCTTGGTAGGGGCTGGAGAGACCCAGTACTTC	CASSLALVGAGETQYF
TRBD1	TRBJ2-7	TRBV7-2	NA	TGTGCCAGCAGCCCCGACAGGGCTAGGTCCTACGAGCAGTACTTC	CASSPDRARSYEQYF
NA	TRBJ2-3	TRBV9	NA	TGTGCCAGCAGCCCCCGAGGGAGCGATACGCAGTATTTT	CASSPRGSDTQYF
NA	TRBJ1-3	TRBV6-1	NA	TGTGCCAGCAGGGCAGCCGCTGGAAACACCATATATTTT	CASRAAAGNTIYF
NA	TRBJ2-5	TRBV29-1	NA	TGCAGCGTTGAAGATACTGGTATCCAGGAGACCCAGTACTTC	CSVEDTGIQETQYF
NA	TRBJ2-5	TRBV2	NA	TGTGCCAGCAGGGTAATGTATGAGACCCAGTACTTC	CASRVMYETQYF
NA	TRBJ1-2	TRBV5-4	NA	TGTGCCAGCACCACTTACGCAGGGACCTATGGCTACACCTTC	CASTTYAGTYGYTF
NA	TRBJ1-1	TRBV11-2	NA	TGTGCCAGCAGCTTAGTGGTTGGGCTCCGGGGCACTGAAGCTTTCTTT	CASSLVVGLRGTEAFF
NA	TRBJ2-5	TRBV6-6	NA	TGTGCCAGCAGTGGGTCAGACGGGACCCCGGGGACCCAGTACTTC	CASSGSDGTPGTQYF
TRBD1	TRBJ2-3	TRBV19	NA	TGTGCCAGTAGTATAGCCTCGGGCAGGGGGCAGTCAGATACGCAGTATTTT	CASSIASGRGQSDTQYF
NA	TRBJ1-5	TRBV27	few	TGTGCCAGCAGTTATTCGGCTTATCAGCCCCAGCATTTT	CASSYSAYQPQHF
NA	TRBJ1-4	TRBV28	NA	TGTGCCAGCCCCCGGGCGAGGGCAACTAATGAAAAACTGTTTTTT	CASPRARATNEKLFF
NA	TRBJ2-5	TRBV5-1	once	TGCGCCAGCAGCTTGATCAGGGAGACCCAGTACTTC	CASSLIRETQYF
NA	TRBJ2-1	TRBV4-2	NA	TGTGCCAGCAGCCAAGATCTCTACTACAATGAGCAGTTCTTC	CASSQDLYYNEQFF